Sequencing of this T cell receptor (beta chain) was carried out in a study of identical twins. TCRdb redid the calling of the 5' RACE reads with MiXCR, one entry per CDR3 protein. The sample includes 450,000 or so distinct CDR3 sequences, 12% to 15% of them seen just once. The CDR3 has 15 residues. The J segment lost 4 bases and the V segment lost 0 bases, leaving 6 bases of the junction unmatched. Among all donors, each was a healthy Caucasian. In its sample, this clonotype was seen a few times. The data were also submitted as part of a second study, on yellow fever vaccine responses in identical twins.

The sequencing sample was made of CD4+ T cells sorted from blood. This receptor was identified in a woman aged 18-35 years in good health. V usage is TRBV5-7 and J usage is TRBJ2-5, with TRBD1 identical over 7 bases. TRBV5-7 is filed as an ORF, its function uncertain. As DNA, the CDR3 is TGTGCCAGCAGCTTGGCACAGGGGAGTCGAGAGACCCAGTACTTC. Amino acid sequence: CASSLAQGSRETQYF.